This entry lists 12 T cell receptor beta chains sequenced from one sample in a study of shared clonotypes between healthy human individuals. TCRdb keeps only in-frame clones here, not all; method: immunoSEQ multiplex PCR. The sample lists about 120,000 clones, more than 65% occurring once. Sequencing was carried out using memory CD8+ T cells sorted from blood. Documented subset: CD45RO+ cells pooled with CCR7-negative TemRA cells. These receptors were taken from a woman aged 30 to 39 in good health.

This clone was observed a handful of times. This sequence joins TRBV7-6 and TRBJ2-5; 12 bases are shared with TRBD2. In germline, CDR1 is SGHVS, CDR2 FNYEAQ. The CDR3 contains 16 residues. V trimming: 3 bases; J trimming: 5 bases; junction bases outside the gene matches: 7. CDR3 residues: CASSFMTSGRLETQYF. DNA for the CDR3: TGTGCCAGCAGCTTTATGACTAGCGGGAGACTGGAGACCCAGTACTTC.

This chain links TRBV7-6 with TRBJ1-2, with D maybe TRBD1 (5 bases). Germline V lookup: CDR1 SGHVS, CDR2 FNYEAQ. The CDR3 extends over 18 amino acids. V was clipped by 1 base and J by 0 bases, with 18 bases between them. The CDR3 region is CASSLGYPGSGANYGYTF. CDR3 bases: TGTGCCAGCAGCTTAGGTTATCCAGGGTCCGGGGCTAACTATGGCTACACCTTC. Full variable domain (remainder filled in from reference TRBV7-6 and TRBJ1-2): GAGVSQSPRYKVTKRGQDVALRCDPISGHVSLYWYRQALGQGPEFLTYFNYEAQQDKSGLPNDRFSAERPEGSISTLTIQRTEQRDSAMYRCASSLGYPGSGANYGYTFGSGTRLTVV.

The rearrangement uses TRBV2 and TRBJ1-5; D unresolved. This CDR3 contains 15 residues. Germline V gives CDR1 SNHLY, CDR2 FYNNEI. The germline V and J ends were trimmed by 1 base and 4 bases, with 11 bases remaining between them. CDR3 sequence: CASSEGRSKNQPQHF. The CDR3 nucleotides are TGTGCCAGCAGTGAAGGTCGGTCCAAAAATCAGCCCCAGCATTTT.

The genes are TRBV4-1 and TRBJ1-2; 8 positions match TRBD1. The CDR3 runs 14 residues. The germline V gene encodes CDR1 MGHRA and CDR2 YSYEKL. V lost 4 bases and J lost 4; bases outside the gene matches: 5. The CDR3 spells CASSRWGQVYGYTF. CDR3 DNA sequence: TGCGCCAGCAGCCGATGGGGACAGGTCTATGGCTACACCTTC.

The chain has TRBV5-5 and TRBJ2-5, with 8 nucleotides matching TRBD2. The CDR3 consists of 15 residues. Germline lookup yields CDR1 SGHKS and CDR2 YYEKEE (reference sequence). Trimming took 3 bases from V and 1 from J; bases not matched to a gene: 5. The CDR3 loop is CASSSSGPPQETQYF. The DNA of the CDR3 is TGTGCCAGCAGCTCTAGCGGGCCCCCCCAAGAGACCCAGTACTTC.

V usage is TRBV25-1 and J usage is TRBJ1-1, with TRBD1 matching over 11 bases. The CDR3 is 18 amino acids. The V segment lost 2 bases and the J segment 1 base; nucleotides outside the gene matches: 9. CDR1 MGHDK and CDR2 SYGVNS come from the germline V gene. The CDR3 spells CASSEPGQGEGKNTEAFF. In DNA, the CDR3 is TGTGCCAGCAGTGAACCGGGACAGGGGGAGGGTAAGAACACTGAAGCTTTCTTT.

The CDR3 coding sequence is TGTGCCAGCAGTATCGGGGCCGGGGAGCTGTTTTTT. Translation: CASSIGAGELFF. The chain joins TRBV9 to TRBJ2-2; possibly TRBD2 for D (5 bases). The germline CDR1 and CDR2 sequences are SGDLS and YYNGEE. The ends were cut back, 5 bases at V and 6 bases at J, with 8 bases in the middle. This CDR3 has 12 amino acids.

The CDR3 nucleotides read TGCGCCAGCAGCTCTAGCCATGAGACCCAGTACTTC. Amino acid sequence: CASSSSHETQYF. The chain recombines TRBV5-1 with TRBJ2-5, with D possibly TRBD2 on 5 matching bases. The CDR3 covers 12 residues. Germline assignment: CDR1 SGHRS and CDR2 YFSETQ. Trimming took off 3 bases at V and 5 bases at J, with 8 bases between the two ends.

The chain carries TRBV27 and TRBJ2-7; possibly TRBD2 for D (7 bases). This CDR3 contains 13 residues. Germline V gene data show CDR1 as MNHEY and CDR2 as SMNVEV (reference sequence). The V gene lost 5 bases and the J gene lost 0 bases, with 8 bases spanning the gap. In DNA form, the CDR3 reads TGTGCCAGCAGTGGGGGGGCCTCCTACGAGCAGTACTTC. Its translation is CASSGGASYEQYF.

The CDR3: CASSFPPAGASGTQSSYNEQFF. CDR3 in DNA: TGTGCCAGCAGTTTCCCTCCCGCCGGAGCTAGCGGGACCCAAAGCTCCTACAATGAGCAGTTCTTC. The genes are TRBV27 and TRBJ2-1; 9 positions match TRBD2. Germline values: CDR1 MNHEY, CDR2 SMNVEV (reference sequence). The CDR3 extends over 22 amino acids. J was trimmed by 0 bases and V by 3 bases; bases with no gene match: 21.

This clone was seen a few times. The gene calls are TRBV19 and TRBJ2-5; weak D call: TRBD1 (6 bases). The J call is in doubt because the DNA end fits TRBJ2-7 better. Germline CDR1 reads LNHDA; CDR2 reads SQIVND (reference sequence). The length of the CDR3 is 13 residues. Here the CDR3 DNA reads TGTGCCAGTAGTCTGGACAGCTCCTACGAGCAGTACTTC. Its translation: CASSLDSSYEQYF.

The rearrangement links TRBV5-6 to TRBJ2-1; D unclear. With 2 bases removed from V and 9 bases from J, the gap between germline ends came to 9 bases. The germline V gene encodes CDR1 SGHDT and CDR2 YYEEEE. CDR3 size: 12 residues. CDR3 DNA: TGTGCCAGCAGCTTTAATGAGTTTGAGCAGTTCTTC. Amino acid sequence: CASSFNEFEQFF.